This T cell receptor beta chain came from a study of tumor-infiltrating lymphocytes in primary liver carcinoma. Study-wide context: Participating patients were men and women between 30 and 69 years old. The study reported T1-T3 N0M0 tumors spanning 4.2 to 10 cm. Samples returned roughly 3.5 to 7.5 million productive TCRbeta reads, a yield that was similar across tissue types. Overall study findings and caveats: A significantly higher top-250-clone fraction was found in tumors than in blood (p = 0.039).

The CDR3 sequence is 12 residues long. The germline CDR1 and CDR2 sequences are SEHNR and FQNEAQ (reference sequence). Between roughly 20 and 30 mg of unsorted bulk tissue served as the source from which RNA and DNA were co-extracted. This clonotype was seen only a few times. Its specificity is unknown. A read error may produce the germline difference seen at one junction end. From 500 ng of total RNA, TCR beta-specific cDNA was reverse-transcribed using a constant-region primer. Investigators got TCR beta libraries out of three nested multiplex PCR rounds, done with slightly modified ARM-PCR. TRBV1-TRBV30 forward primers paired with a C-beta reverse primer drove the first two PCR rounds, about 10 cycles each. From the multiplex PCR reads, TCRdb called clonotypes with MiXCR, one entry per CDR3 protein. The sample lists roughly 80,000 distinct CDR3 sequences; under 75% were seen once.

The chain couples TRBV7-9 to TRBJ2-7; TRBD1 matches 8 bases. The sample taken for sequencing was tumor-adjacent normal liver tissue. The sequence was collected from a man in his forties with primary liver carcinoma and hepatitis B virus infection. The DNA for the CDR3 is TGTGCCAGCAGATCCGACAGGGGCGAGCAGTGCTTC. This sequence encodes CASRSDRGEQCF.